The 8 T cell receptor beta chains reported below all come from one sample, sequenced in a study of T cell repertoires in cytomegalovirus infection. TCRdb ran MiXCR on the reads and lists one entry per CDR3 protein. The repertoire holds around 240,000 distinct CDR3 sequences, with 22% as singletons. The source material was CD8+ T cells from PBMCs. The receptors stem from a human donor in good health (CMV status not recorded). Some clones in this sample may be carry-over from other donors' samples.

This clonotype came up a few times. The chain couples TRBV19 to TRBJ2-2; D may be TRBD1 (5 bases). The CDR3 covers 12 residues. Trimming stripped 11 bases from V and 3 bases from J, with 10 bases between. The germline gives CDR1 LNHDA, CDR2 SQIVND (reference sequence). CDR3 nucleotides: TGTGCCGCAAAGGGGTACACCGGGGAGCTGTTTTTT. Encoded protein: CAAKGYTGELFF. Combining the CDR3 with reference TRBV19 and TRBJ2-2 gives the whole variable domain DGGITQSPKYLFRKEGQNVTLSCEQNLNHDAMYWYRQDPGQGLRLIYYSQIVNDFQKGDIAEGYSVSREKKESFPLTVTSAQKNPTAFYLCAAKGYTGELFFGEGSRLTVL.

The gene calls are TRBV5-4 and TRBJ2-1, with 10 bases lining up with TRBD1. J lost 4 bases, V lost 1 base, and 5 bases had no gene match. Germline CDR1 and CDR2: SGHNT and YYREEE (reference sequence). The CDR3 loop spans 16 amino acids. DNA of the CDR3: TGTGCCAGCAGCTTGTGGTGGGACAGGGGATACAATGAGCAGTTCTTC. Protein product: CASSLWWDRGYNEQFF.

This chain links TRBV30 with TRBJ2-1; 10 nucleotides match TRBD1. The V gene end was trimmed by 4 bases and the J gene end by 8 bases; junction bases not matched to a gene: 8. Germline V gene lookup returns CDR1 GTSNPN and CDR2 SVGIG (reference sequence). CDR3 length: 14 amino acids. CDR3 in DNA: TGTGCCTGGACTCCGGGACAGGGGAACGATGAGCAGTTCTTC. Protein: CAWTPGQGNDEQFF.

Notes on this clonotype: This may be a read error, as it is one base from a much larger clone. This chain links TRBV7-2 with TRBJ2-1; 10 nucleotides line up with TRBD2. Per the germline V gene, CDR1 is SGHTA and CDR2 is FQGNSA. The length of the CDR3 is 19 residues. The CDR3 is CASSLESGGVLSSYNEQIF. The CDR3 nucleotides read TGTGCCAGCAGCTTAGAGAGCGGGGGGGTCCTGAGCTCCTACAATGAGCAGATCTTC.

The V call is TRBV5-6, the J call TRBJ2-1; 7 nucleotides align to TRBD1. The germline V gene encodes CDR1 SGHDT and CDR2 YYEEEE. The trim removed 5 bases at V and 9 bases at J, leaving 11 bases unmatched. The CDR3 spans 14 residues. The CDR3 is CASRYERGRGEQFF. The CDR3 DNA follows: TGTGCCAGCAGATATGAGAGGGGGCGCGGTGAGCAGTTCTTC. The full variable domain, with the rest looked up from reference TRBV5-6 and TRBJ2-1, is DAGVTQSPTHLIKTRGQQVTLRCSPKSGHDTVSWYQQALGQGPQFIFQYYEEEERQRGNFPDRFSGHQFPNYSSELNVNALLLGDSALYLCASRYERGRGEQFFGPGTRLTVL.

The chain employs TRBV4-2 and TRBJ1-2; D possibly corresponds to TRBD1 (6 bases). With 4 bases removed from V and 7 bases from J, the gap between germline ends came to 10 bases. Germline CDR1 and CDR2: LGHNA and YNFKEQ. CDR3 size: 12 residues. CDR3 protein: CASSPSGVGYTF. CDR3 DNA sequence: TGTGCCAGCAGCCCGTCAGGGGTTGGCTACACCTTC.

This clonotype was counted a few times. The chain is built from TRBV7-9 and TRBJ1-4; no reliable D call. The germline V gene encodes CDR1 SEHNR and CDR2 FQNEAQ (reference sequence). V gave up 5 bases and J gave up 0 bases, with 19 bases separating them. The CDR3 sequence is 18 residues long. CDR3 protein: CASSGRSARFPTNEKLFF. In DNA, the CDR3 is TGTGCCAGCAGCGGACGCAGCGCCAGATTCCCAACTAATGAAAAACTGTTTTTT.

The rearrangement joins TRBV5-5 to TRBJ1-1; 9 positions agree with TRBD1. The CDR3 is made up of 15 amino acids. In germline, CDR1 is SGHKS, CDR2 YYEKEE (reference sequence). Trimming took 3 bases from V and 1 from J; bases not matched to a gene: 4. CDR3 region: CASSWTGASNTEAFF. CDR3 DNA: TGTGCCAGCAGCTGGACAGGGGCCTCGAACACTGAAGCTTTCTTT.